These T cell receptor beta chains were read from a single sample in a study of T cell responses to AZD1222 COVID-19 vaccine. Some clones are missing from TCRdb's copy, which holds only in-frame ones; the method was immunoSEQ multiplex PCR. The data contain tens of thousands of clones, 75% to 85% of them singletons. This material consisted of peripheral blood, taken on day 0 of AZD1222 vaccination. These receptors came from an adult in good health. The CDR3 runs from the conserved cysteine through the conserved F or W. The order of the fields is V gene, J gene, clone size, D gene, CDR3 DNA, CDR3 protein. A D gene is named only where the DNA matches it firmly. Where a row states a size, it is once, few, many or the class of an expanded clone; other rows omit it.

>TRBV5-1|TRBJ2-5|NA|TRBD2
TGCGCCAGCAGCCCTCAGGGACTAACCGGGTCATCAGGAGAGACCCAGTACTTC
CASSPQGLTGSSGETQYF
>TRBV5-4|TRBJ2-7|NA|NA
TGTGCCAGCAGCTTGGAAGGGGGTTTCTACGAGCAGTACTTC
CASSLEGGFYEQYF
>TRBV18|TRBJ1-4|NA|TRBD1
TGTGCCAGCTCGCCCAACCAGGCAGGGGGGCCGACTAATGAAAAACTGTTTTTT
CASSPNQAGGPTNEKLFF
>TRBV10-3|TRBJ2-3|few|NA
TGTGCCATCAGTTCATCCTCGGCCACAGATACGCAGTATTTT
CAISSSSATDTQYF
>TRBV2|TRBJ2-1|NA|TRBD1
TGTGCCAGCAGCGGGACAGGGGATGAGCAGTTCTTC
CASSGTGDEQFF
>TRBV5-1|TRBJ1-3|NA|NA
TGCGCCAGCAGCTTGACAGGCTCTGGAAACACCATATATTTT
CASSLTGSGNTIYF
>TRBV25-1|TRBJ2-1|NA|TRBD2
TGTGCCAGCAGCGTGGCGGGAGGGGGTCAGTTCTTC
CASSVAGGGQFF
>TRBV27|TRBJ2-5|NA|NA
TGTGCCAGCAGTCCTCAGGGGACCCAAGAGACCCAGTACTTC
CASSPQGTQETQYF
>TRBV7-8|TRBJ1-6|NA|NA
TGTGCCAGCAGCCGACGGCGGTCCGGACAGTCTAATTCACCCCTCCACTTT
CASSRRRSGQSNSPLHF
>TRBV3-1/TRBV3-2|TRBJ2-2|NA|TRBD2
TGTGCCAGCAGCCACCCTTTACGACTAGCGGGAAAGAACGGGGAGCTGTTTTTT
CASSHPLRLAGKNGELFF
>TRBV6-1|TRBJ2-7|NA|NA
TGTGCCAGCAGTGATTTAGGCGGGGCCTCCTACGAGCAGTACTTC
CASSDLGGASYEQYF
>TRBV5-8|TRBJ1-4|NA|NA
TGTGCCATCCGATCTGGGGGTGAAAAACTGTTTTTT
CAIRSGGEKLFF
>TRBV2|TRBJ2-3|NA|NA
TGTGCCAGCAGTCTAACACCGGGACCGGGGAGCACAGATACGCAGTATTTT
CASSLTPGPGSTDTQYF
>TRBV19|TRBJ1-5|NA|NA
TGTGCCAGTAGCACGACAGGAAGCAATCAGCCCCAGCATTTT
CASSTTGSNQPQHF
>TRBV30|TRBJ1-5|NA|TRBD1
TGTGCCTGGAGTTCAATACTAGGGGGCGGGCAGCCCCAGCATTTT
CAWSSILGGGQPQHF
>TRBV2|TRBJ2-1|NA|NA
TGTGCCAGCAGTGATGGTGCCTACAATGAGCAGTTCTTC
CASSDGAYNEQFF
>TRBV3-1/TRBV3-2|TRBJ2-4|NA|NA
TGTGCCAGCAGCCAAGATCAAGGGGTGAATAACATTCAGTACTTC
CASSQDQGVNNIQYF
>TRBV5-1|TRBJ1-4|NA|NA
TGCGCCAGCAGCTTGGGACAGCCGACAACTAATGAAAAACTGTTTTTT
CASSLGQPTTNEKLFF
>TRBV25-1|TRBJ2-7|NA|NA
TGTGCCAGCAGTTCAGGGGGGTCCTACGAGCAGTACTTC
CASSSGGSYEQYF
>TRBV25-1|TRBJ2-5|NA|TRBD2
TGTGCCAGCAGGAACACGGGACTAGCAGAAGAGACCCAGTACTTC
CASRNTGLAEETQYF
>TRBV28|TRBJ1-5|NA|NA
TGTGCCAGCAAACCGCAGGGCTACAATCAGCCCCAGCATTTT
CASKPQGYNQPQHF
>TRBV5-5|TRBJ2-1|NA|NA
TGTGCCAGCAGCTTGGGGGTCCCCTCCTACAATGAGCAGTTCTTC
CASSLGVPSYNEQFF
>TRBV7-9|TRBJ2-1|NA|NA
TGTGCCAGCAGCGACTGGCGCTACAATGAGCAGTTCTTC
CASSDWRYNEQFF
>TRBV5-5|TRBJ2-4|NA|NA
TGTGCCAGCAGCCCGGTCGGGGCCCGAAACATTCAGTACTTC
CASSPVGARNIQYF
>TRBV3-1/TRBV3-2|TRBJ2-3|NA|NA
TGTGCCAGCAGCGCTCCGGGCACAGATACGCAGTATTTT
CASSAPGTDTQYF
>TRBV24-1|TRBJ2-1|NA|TRBD2
TGTGCCACCAGTGATGGGTTGCGGGGGAGCTCCTACAATGAGCAGTTCTTC
CATSDGLRGSSYNEQFF
>TRBV19|TRBJ1-5|NA|NA
TGTGCCAGTAGTAGGAGGGAACTCGGTCAGCCCCAGCATTTT
CASSRRELGQPQHF
>TRBV7-2|TRBJ2-7|NA|NA
TGTGCCAGCAGCCGGGACGGATTCTACGAGCAGTACTTC
CASSRDGFYEQYF
>TRBV5-5|TRBJ1-3|few|TRBD1
TGTGCCAGCAGCTTGGCAAGGACAGGAGCCGGAAACACCATATATTTT
CASSLARTGAGNTIYF
>TRBV28|TRBJ1-3|NA|NA
TGTGCCAGCAGTCCTCCCCGCGGGACACCCGGAAACACCATATATTTT
CASSPPRGTPGNTIYF
>TRBV6-6|TRBJ2-7|NA|TRBD1
TGTGCCAGCAGCCAGGGACAGGGGGGATACGAGCAGTACTTC
CASSQGQGGYEQYF
>TRBV10-1|TRBJ2-7|few|TRBD2
TGCGCCAGCAGTGAAAGGCTAGCGGGAGCAGGCGAGCAGTACTTC
CASSERLAGAGEQYF